Below, 2 T cell receptor beta chains from the same sample are listed, as sequenced in a study of blood T cell repertoires in COVID-19. Sequenced by immunoSEQ multiplex PCR; TCRdb stores in-frame clones only, minus some. The sample holds 55,000 to 75,000 clones, around 82% seen once. Sequencing was carried out using peripheral blood. These receptors all come from a man older than 75 with active COVID-19.

V gene TRBV6-1 combines with J gene TRBJ1-5; 10 nucleotides match TRBD1. Germline values: CDR1 MNHNS, CDR2 SASEGT. CDR3 length: 16 residues. V trimming: 4 bases; J trimming: 2 bases; junction bases outside the gene matches: 5. The DNA for the CDR3 is TGTGCCAGCAGTGGGACAGGGGGGACGGGCAATCAGCCCCAGCATTTT. Protein: CASSGTGGTGNQPQHF.

The chain recombines TRBV7-8 with TRBJ2-7; TRBD2 aligns across 14 bases. This CDR3 comprises 15 residues. V was clipped by 4 bases and J by 7 bases; unmatched bases: 6. Looked up from germline, CDR1 is SGHVS and CDR2 is FQNEAQ. The CDR3 spells CASSSRLAGGLEQYF. The CDR3 region has the DNA TGTGCCAGCAGCTCAAGACTAGCGGGAGGGCTGGAGCAGTACTTC.